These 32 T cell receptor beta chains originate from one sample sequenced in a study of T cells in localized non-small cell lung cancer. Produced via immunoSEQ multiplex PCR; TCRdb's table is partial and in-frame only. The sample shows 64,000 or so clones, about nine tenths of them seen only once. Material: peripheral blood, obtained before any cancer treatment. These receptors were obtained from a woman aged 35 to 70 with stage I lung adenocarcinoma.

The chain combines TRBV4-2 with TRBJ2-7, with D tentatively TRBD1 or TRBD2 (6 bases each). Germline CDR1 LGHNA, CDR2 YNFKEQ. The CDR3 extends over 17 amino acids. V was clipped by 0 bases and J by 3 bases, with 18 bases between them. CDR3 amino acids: CASSQDQRAGQNYEQYF. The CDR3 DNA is TGTGCCAGCAGCCAAGATCAACGGGCGGGACAAAACTACGAGCAGTACTTC.

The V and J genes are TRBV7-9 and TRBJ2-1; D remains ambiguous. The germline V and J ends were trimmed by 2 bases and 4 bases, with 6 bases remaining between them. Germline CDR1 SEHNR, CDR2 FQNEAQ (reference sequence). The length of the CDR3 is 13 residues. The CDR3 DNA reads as TGTGCCAGCAGCTTAAAAAGTTACAATGAGCAGTTCTTC. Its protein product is CASSLKSYNEQFF. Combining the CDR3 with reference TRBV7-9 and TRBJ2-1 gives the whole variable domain DTGVSQNPRHKITKRGQNVTFRCDPISEHNRLYWYRQTLGQGPEFLTYFQNEAQLEKSRLLSDRFSAERPKGSFSTLEIQRTEQGDSAMYLCASSLKSYNEQFFGPGTRLTVL.

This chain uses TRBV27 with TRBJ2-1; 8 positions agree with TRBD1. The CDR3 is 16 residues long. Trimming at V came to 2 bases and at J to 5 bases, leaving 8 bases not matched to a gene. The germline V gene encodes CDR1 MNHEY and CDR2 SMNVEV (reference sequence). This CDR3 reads CASSLGAGGFNNEQFF. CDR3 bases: TGTGCCAGCAGTTTAGGGGCAGGGGGCTTTAACAATGAGCAGTTCTTC.

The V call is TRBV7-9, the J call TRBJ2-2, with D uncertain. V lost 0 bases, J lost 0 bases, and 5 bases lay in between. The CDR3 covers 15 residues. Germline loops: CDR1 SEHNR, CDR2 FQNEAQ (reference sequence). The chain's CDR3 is CASSLASTNTGELFF. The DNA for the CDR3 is TGTGCCAGCAGCTTAGCCTCAACGAACACCGGGGAGCTGTTTTTT.

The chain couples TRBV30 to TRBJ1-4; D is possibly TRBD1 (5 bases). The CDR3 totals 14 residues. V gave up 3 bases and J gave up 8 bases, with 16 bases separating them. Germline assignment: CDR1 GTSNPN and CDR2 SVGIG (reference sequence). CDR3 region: CAWSLGTQGEKLFF. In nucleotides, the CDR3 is TGTGCCTGGAGCCTGGGGACCCAGGGAGAAAAACTGTTTTTT. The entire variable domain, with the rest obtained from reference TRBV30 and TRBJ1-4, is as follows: SQTIHQWPATLVQPVGSPLSLECTVEGTSNPNLYWYRQAAGRGLQLLFYSVGIGQISSEVPQNLSASRPQDRQFILSSKKLLLSDSGFYLCAWSLGTQGEKLFFGSGTQLSVL.

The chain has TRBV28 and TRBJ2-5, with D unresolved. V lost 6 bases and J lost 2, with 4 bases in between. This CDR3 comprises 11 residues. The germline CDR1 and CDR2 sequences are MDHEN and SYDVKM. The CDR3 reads CASSGQETQYF. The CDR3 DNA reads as TGTGCCAGCAGCGGTCAAGAGACCCAGTACTTC.

CDR3 sequence (DNA): TGTGCCAGTAGTGGCGGAGGGGTTCCTGGGGCCAACGTCCTGACTTTC. Residues: CASSGGGVPGANVLTF. The chain has TRBV19 and TRBJ2-6, with D possibly TRBD2 on 6 matching bases. The CDR3 length is 16 residues. Germline V gene sequence: CDR1 LNHDA, CDR2 SQIVND (reference sequence). Trimming left V 5 bases short and J 2 bases short, with 13 bases between.

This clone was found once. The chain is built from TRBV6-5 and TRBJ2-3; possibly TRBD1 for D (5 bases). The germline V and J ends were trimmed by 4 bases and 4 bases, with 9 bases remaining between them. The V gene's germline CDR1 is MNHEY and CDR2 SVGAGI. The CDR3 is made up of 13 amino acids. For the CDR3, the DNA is TGTGCCAGCAGTTTACAGGCGCCAGATACGCAGTATTTT. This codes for CASSLQAPDTQYF.

The CDR3 spells CASSYSGATAYEQYF. CDR3 bases: TGTGCCAGCAGTTACTCGGGGGCTACAGCCTACGAGCAGTACTTC. The chain is built from TRBV6-6 and TRBJ2-7; D perhaps matches TRBD1 (6 bases). Between the trimmed V and J ends, which lost 0 bases and 2 bases, there was a span of 11 bases. Germline V gene sequence: CDR1 MNHNY, CDR2 SVGAGI (reference sequence). This CDR3 contains 15 residues.

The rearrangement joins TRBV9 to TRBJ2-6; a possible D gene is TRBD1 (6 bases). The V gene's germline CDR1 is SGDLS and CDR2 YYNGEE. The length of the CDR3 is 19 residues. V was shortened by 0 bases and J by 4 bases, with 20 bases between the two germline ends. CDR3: CASSVAAGASSIGANVLTF. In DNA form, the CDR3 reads TGTGCCAGCAGCGTAGCCGCAGGGGCTAGCTCTATCGGGGCCAACGTCCTGACTTTC. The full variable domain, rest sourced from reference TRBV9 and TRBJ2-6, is DSGVTQTPKHLITATGQRVTLRCSPRSGDLSVYWYQQSLDQGLQFLIQYYNGEERAKGNILERFSAQQFPDLHSELNLSSLELGDSALYFCASSVAAGASSIGANVLTFGAGSRLTVL.

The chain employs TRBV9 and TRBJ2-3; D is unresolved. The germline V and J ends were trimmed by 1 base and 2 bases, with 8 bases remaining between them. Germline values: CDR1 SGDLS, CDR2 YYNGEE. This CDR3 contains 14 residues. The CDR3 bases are TGTGCCAGCAGCGTAATCACGAACACAGATACGCAGTATTTT. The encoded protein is CASSVITNTDTQYF.

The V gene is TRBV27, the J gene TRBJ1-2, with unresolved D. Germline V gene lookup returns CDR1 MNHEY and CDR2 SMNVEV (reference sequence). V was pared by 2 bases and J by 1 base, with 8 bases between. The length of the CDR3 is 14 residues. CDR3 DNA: TGTGCCAGCAGTTTAAAAGCAATTAACTATGGCTACACCTTC. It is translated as CASSLKAINYGYTF.

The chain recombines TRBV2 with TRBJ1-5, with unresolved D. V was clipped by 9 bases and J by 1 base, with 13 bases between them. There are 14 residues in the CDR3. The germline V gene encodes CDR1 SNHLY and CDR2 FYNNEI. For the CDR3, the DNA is TGTGCCAGTTCCAAGGTCCGGAGCAATCAGCCCCAGCATTTT. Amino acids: CASSKVRSNQPQHF.

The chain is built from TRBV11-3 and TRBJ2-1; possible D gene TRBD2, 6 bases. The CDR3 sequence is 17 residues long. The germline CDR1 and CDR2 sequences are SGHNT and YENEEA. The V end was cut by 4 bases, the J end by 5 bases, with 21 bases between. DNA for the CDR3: TGTGCCAGCAGCTCATTGACCGGGACGGGAGATAACAATGAGCAGTTCTTC. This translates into CASSSLTGTGDNNEQFF. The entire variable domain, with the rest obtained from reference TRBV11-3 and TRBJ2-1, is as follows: EAGVVQSPRYKIIEKKQPVAFWCNPISGHNTLYWYLQNLGQGPELLIRYENEEAVDDSQLPKDRFSAERLKGVDSTLKIQPAELGDSAVYLCASSSLTGTGDNNEQFFGPGTRLTVL.

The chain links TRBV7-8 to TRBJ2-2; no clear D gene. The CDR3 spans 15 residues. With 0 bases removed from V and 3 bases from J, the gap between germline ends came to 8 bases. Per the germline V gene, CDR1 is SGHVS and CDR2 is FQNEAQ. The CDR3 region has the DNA TGTGCCAGCAGCTTAGCAGGAGCAGACACCGGGGAGCTGTTTTTT. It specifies CASSLAGADTGELFF.

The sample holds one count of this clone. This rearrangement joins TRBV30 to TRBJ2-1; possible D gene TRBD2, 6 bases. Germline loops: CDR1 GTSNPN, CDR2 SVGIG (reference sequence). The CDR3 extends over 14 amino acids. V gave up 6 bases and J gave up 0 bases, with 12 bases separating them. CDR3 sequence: CACRRESSYNEQFF. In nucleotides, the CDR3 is TGTGCCTGCCGCCGGGAGAGCTCCTACAATGAGCAGTTCTTC.

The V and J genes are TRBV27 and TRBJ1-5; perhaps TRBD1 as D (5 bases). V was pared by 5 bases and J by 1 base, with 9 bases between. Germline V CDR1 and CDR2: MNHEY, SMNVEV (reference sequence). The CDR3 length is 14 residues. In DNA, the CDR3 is TGTGCCAGCAGTCCGGGACTGAGCAATCAGCCCCAGCATTTT. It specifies CASSPGLSNQPQHF.

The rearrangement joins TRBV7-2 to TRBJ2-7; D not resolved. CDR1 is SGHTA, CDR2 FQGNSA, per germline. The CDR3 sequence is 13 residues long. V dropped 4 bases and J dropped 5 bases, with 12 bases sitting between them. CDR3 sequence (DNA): TGTGCCAGCAGCTCGCCGCAACCCCACGAGCAGTACTTC. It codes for CASSSPQPHEQYF.

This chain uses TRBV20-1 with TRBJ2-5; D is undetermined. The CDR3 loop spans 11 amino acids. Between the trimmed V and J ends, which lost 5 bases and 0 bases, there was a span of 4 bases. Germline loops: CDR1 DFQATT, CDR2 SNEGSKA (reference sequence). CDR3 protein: CSAPYQETQYF. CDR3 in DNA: TGCAGTGCTCCGTACCAAGAGACCCAGTACTTC.

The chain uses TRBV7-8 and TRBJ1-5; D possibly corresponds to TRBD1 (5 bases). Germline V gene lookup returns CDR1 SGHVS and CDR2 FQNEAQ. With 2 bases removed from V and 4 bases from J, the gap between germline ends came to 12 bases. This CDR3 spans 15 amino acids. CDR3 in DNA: TGTGCCAGCAGCTTAACCAGGGTCGCGAATCAGCCCCAGCATTTT. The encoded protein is CASSLTRVANQPQHF.

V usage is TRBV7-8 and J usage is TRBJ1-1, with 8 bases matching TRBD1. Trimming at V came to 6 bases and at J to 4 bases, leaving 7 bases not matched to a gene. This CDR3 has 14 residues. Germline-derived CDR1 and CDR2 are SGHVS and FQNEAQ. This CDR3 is CASRGLTGGTEAFF. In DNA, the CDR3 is TGTGCCAGCAGGGGCTTAACAGGGGGCACTGAAGCTTTCTTT.

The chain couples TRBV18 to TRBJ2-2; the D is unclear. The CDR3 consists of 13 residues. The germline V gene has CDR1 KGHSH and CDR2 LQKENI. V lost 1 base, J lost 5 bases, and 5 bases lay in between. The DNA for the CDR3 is TGTGCCAGCTCACCACTGAAGACCGGGGAGCTGTTTTTT. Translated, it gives CASSPLKTGELFF.

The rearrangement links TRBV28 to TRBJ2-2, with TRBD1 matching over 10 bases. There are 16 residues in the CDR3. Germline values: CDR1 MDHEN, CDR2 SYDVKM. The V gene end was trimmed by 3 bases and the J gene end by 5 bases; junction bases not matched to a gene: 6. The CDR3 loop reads CASSLGGQGVTGELFF. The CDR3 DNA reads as TGTGCCAGCAGTTTGGGAGGACAGGGGGTAACCGGGGAGCTGTTTTTT.

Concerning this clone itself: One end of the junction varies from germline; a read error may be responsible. The CDR3 DNA is TGCAGTGCCGTGGTGGGGGACAGGGTATTTTTT. It translates to CSAVVGDRVFF. V gene TRBV20-1 combines with J gene TRBJ2-3; 9 nucleotides agree with TRBD1. The CDR3 sequence is 11 residues long. Germline assignment: CDR1 DFQATT and CDR2 SNEGSKA (reference sequence).

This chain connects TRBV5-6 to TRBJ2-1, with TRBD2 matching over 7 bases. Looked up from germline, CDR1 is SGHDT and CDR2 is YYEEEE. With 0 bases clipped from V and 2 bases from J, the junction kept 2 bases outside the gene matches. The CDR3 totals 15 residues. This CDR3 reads CASSLAGGTYNEQFF. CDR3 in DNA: TGTGCCAGCAGCTTGGCGGGAGGAACCTACAATGAGCAGTTCTTC.

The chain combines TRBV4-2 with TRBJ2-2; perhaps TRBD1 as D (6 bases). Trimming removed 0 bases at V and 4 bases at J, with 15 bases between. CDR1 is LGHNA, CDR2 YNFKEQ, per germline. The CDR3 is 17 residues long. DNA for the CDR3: TGTGCCAGCAGCCAAGATCGAAGACAGGCAGGCACCGGGGAGCTGTTTTTT. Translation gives CASSQDRRQAGTGELFF.

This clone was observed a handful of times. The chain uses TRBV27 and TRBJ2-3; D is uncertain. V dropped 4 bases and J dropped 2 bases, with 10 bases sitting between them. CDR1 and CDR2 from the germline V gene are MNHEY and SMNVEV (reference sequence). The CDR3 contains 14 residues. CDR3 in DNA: TGTGCCAGCAGTTCCCTCACCCTCACAGATACGCAGTATTTT. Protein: CASSSLTLTDTQYF.

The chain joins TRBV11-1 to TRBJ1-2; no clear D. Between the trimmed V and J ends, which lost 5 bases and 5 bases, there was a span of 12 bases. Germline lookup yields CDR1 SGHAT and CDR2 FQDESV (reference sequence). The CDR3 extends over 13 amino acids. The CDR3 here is CASSPVPQYGYTF. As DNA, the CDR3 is TGTGCCAGCAGCCCCGTCCCCCAATATGGCTACACCTTC.

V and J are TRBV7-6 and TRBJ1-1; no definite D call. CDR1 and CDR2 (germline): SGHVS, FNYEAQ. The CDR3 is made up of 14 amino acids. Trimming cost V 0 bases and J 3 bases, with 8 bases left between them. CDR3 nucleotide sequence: TGTGCCAGCAGCTTAGCCAGGAGGGACACTGAAGCTTTCTTT. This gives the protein CASSLARRDTEAFF.

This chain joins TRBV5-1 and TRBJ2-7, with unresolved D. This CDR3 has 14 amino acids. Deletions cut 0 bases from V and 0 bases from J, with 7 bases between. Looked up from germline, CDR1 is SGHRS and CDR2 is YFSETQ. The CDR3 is CASSLEGYSYEQYF. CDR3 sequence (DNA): TGCGCCAGCAGCTTGGAAGGGTACTCCTACGAGCAGTACTTC.

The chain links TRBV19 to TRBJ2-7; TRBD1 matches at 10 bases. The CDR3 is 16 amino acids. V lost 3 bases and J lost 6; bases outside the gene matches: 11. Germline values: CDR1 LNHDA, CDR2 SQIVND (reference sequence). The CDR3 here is CASSIRAGQGKREQYF. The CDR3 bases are TGTGCCAGTAGTATCCGGGCGGGACAGGGGAAACGCGAGCAGTACTTC.

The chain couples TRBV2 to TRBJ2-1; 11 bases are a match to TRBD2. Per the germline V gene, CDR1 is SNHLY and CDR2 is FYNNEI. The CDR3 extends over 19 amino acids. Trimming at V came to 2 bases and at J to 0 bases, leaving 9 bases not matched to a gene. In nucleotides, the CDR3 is TGTGCCAGCAGTGAATGGCTAGCGGGGGGAATGAGCTCCTACAATGAGCAGTTCTTC. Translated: CASSEWLAGGMSSYNEQFF.